This passage covers 5 T cell receptor beta chains from one sample sequenced in a study of OX40 agonist ivuxolimab in advanced cancers. Clones were sequenced by immunoSEQ multiplex PCR, and TCRdb holds only the in-frame ones, with some missing. Here the sample spans approximately 69,000 clones, almost 85% being singletons. The sequences come from CD4+ or CD8+ T cells sorted from blood, collected in a trial of the OX40 agonist ivuxolimab. The receptors stem from an adult with an advanced solid tumor such as melanoma, head and neck, liver or kidney cancer.

The gene calls are TRBV5-1 and TRBJ2-7; 9 nucleotides match TRBD1. The CDR3 runs to 14 residues. Germline-derived CDR1 and CDR2 are SGHRS and YFSETQ. The ends lost 2 bases at V and 5 bases at J; junction bases unmatched: 5. The CDR3 coding sequence is TGCGCCAGCAGCTTTATAACAGGGGGCAACGAGCAGTACTTC. This gives the protein CASSFITGGNEQYF. The full variable domain, rest sourced from reference TRBV5-1 and TRBJ2-7, is KAGVTQTPRYLIKTRGQQVTLSCSPISGHRSVSWYQQTPGQGLQFLFEYFSETQRNKGNFPGRFSGRQFSNSRSEMNVSTLELGDSALYLCASSFITGGNEQYFGPGTRLTVT.

The CDR3 DNA reads TGTGCCAGCAGTGTAGGTCGGCTAGCTGATCAGTTCTTC. It yields the protein CASSVGRLADQFF. This chain uses TRBV2 with TRBJ2-1; maybe TRBD2 (5 bases). CDR3 size: 13 residues. The V gene's germline CDR1 is SNHLY and CDR2 FYNNEI. Trimming left V 4 bases short and J 13 bases short, with 17 bases between.

The V call is TRBV4-3, the J call TRBJ2-1; maybe TRBD2 (6 bases). Germline V gene lookup returns CDR1 LGHNA and CDR2 YSLEER. The CDR3 covers 13 residues. The germline V and J ends were trimmed by 4 bases and 3 bases, with 7 bases remaining between them. CDR3: CASSPAGYNEQFF. In DNA, the CDR3 is TGCGCCAGCAGCCCAGCGGGCTACAATGAGCAGTTCTTC.

This clone was detected only once. The gene calls are TRBV7-3 and TRBJ1-1; D gene ambiguous. The germline CDR1 and CDR2 sequences are SGHTA and FQGTGA. The CDR3 is 15 amino acids. V lost 5 bases to trimming and J lost 1 base, with 14 bases between them. The CDR3 DNA reads TGTGCCAGCAGCAGACGGGCCACCCCGAACACTGAAGCTTTCTTT. This sequence encodes CASSRRATPNTEAFF.

J is TRBJ1-5 and V is TRBV19; TRBD1 matches 9 bases. V lost 3 bases, J lost 2 bases, and 8 bases stayed unmatched. The CDR3 length is 17 residues. Germline lookup yields CDR1 LNHDA and CDR2 SQIVND (reference sequence). The CDR3 region is CASSMTGGRLGNQPQHF. CDR3 nucleotides: TGTGCCAGTAGTATGACAGGGGGTCGATTGGGCAATCAGCCCCAGCATTTT.